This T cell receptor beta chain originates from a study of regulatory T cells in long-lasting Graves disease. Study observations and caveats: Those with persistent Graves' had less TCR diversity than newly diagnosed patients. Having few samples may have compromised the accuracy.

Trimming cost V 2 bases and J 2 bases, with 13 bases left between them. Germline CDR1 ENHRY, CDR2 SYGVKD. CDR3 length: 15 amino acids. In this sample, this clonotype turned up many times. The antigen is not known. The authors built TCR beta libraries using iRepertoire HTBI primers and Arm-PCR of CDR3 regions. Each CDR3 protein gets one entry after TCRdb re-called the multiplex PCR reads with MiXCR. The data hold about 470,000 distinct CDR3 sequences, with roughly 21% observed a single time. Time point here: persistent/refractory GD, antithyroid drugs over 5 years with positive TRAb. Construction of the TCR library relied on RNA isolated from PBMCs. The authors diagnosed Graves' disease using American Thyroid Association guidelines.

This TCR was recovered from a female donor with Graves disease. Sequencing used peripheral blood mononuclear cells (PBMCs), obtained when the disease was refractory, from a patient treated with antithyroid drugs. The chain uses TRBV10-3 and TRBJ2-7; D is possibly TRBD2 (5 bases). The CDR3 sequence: CAISERWRLPYEQYF. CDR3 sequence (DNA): TGTGCCATCAGTGAGAGGTGGAGGTTGCCCTACGAGCAGTACTTC.